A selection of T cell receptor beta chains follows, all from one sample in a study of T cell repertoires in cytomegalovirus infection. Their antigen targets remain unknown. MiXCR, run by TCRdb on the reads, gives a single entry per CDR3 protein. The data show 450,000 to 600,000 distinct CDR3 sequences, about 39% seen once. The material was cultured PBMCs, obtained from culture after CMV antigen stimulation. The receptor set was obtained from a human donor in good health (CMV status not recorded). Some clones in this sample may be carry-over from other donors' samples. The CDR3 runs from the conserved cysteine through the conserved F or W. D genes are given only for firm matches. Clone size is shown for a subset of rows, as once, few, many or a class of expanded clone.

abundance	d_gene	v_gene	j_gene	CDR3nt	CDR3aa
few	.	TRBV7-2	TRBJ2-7	TGTGCCAGCAGCCTCGACCGTACCGAGCAGTACTTC	CASSLDRTEQYF
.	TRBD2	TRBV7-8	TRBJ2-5	TGTGCCAGCAGCCCTATAGCGGGGAGAGGGGTAGAGACCCAGTACTTC	CASSPIAGRGVETQYF
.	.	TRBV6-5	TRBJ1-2	TGTGCCAGCAGTTACTCGAGGCAGTTAGCTAACTATGGCTACACCTTC	CASSYSRQLANYGYTF
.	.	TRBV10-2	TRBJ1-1	TGCGCCAGCAGTGAGTCTTCAGGGGATTGGGCTTTCTTT	CASSESSGDWAFF
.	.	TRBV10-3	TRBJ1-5	TGTGCCATCAGTGAGTCGGCCAGGGACCCTGGTAATCAGCCCCAGCATTTT	CAISESARDPGNQPQHF
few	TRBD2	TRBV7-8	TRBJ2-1	TGTGCCAGCAGCCTTAGCGGGGGGTCGGGTAATGAGCAGTTCTTC	CASSLSGGSGNEQFF
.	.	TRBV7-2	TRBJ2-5	TGTGCCAGCAGGGGCAGGGAGGAGACCCAGTACTTC	CASRGREETQYF
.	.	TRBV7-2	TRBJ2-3	TGTGCCAGCAGCCACAGGGTTGGGGGCACAGATACGCAGTATTTT	CASSHRVGGTDTQYF
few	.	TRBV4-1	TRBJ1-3	TGTGCCAGCAGCCAAGAGTGGGCTGGCTCTGGAAACACCATATATTTT	CASSQEWAGSGNTIYF
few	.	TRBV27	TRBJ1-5	TGTGCCAGCAGTTTTGGTGGGAGGGGCAATCAGCCCCAGCATTTT	CASSFGGRGNQPQHF
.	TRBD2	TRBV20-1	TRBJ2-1	TGCAGTGCTATACCTGAGGGACTAGCGGGAACCATGGGATTAAATGAGCAGTTCTTC	CSAIPEGLAGTMGLNEQFF
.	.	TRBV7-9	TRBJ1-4	TGTGCCAGCAACTTAAAACAGGGCACCGTGGGAAAACTGTTTTTT	CASNLKQGTVGKLFF
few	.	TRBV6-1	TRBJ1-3	TGTGCCAGCAGGTCCCGGGACATTCCTGGAAACACCATATATTTT	CASRSRDIPGNTIYF
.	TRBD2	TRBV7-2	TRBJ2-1	TGTGCCAGCAGCTTACGTTTGAGGACTAGCGGGGCCTCAATGGAGCAGTTCTTC	CASSLRLRTSGASMEQFF
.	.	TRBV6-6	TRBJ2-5	TGTGCCGTGGGCGGAGGTGGGGAGACCCAGTACTTC	CAVGGGGETQYF
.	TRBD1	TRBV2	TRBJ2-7	TGTGCCAGCAGAGTCAATACAGGGGCCGACTCCTACGAGCAGTACTTC	CASRVNTGADSYEQYF
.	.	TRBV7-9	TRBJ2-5	TGTGCCAGCAGCTTAGCCATAGGCACCAGCCAAGAGACCCAGTACTTC	CASSLAIGTSQETQYF
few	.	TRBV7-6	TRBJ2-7	TGTGCCAGCAGCCAGACAGACCACGAGCAGTACTTC	CASSQTDHEQYF
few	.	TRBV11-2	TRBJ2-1	TGTGCCAGCAGCTTAGAAAGGACAGCATCGTTCTTC	CASSLERTASFF
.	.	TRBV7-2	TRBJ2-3	TGTGCCAGCAGCCGCCGTACGGGGTCCACCGATACGCAGTATTTT	CASSRRTGSTDTQYF
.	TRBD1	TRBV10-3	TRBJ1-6	TGTGCCATCAGTGTAGCAGGGGGTAATTCACCCCTCCACTTT	CAISVAGGNSPLHF
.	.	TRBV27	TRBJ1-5	TGTGCCAGCAGTTTATCGGTGCACAATCAGCCCCAGCATTTT	CASSLSVHNQPQHF
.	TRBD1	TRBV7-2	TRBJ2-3	TGTGCCAGCAGTCCGACAGGGCCTTATAGCACAGATACGCAGTATTTT	CASSPTGPYSTDTQYF
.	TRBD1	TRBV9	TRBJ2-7	TGTGCCAGCAGCGTAGCCGGGACAGGGGTCTACGAGCAGTACTTC	CASSVAGTGVYEQYF
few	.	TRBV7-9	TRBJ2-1	TGTGCCAGCTCCGGATACTCCTACAATGAGCAGTTCTTC	CASSGYSYNEQFF
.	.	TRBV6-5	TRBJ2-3	TGTGCCAGCAGGGTAACAGGGAGGTCCACAGATACGCAGTATTTT	CASRVTGRSTDTQYF
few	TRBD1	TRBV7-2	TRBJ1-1	TGTGCCAGCAGCTTAAGGACAGGGCTGGCTGAAGCTTTCTTT	CASSLRTGLAEAFF
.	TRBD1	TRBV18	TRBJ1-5	TGTGCCAGCTCCAGGGACAGTCCTTATAGCAATCAGCCCCAGCATTTT	CASSRDSPYSNQPQHF
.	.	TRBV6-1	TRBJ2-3	TGTGCCAGCAGTGATTTGGCAGGTTTTGATACGCAGTATTTT	CASSDLAGFDTQYF
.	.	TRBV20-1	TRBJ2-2	TGCAGTGCTAGAGCTACAGGCCCGCGGCTAGGAAGAACCGGGGAGCTGTTTTTT	CSARATGPRLGRTGELFF
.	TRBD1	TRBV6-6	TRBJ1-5	TGTGCCAGCAGGGAATACGGACAGGTCGGGAATCAGCCCCAGCATTTT	CASREYGQVGNQPQHF
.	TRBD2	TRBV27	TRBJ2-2	TGTGCCAGCAGTCAGCTAGCGGGATGGGGGGAGTACACCGGGGAGCTGTTTTTT	CASSQLAGWGEYTGELFF
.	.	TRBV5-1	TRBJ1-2	TGCGCCAGCAGCACGGGGGCCAGCTATGGCTACACCTTC	CASSTGASYGYTF
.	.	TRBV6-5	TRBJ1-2	TGTGCCAGCAGTTACGGGGGGGGGAGGGGCTATGGCTACACCTTC	CASSYGGGRGYGYTF
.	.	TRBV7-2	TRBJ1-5	TGTGCCAGCAGCTCAACCGGGGACCATCCCCAGCATTTT	CASSSTGDHPQHF
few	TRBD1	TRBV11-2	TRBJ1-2	TGTGCCAGCAGCCCTCGACAGGGCCGTAACTATGGCTACACCTTC	CASSPRQGRNYGYTF
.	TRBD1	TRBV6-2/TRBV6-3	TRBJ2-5	TGTGCCAGCAGTTACAAGGGGGCAGAGGAGACCCAGTACTTC	CASSYKGAEETQYF
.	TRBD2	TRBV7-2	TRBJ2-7	TGTGCCAGCAGCTTGGCCGGACTAGCGAGGAACTACGAGCAGTACTTC	CASSLAGLARNYEQYF
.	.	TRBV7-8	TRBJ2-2	TGTGCCAGCAGCCGGAGGGGCCCGACCGCAGGGGAGCTGTTTTTT	CASSRRGPTAGELFF
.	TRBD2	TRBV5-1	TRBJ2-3	TGCGCCAGCAGCATCAGGGAGGGGAGCACAGATACGCAGTATTTT	CASSIREGSTDTQYF
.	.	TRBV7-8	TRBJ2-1	TGTGCCAGCAGCCCTACAGGCTTAAAGTTCTTC	CASSPTGLKFF
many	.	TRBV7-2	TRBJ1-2	TGTGCCAGCAGCTTAAGTGGGTTGAGAGGCTACACCTTC	CASSLSGLRGYTF